The rows below give T cell receptor beta chains drawn from one sample of a study of CXCR3-negative and CXCR3-positive naive CD8 T cells. TCRdb re-called the 5' RACE reads; every CDR3 protein appears as one record, without DNA. The sample totals fewer than 55,000 distinct CDR3 sequences. Sequenced: naive CXCR3- CD8+ T cells from blood. The receptor source for this set is a human donor in good health. Some clones in this sample may be carry-over from other donors' samples. Each CDR3 is given with its conserved first and last residue.

V gene	J gene	CDR3 protein
TRBV4-1	TRBJ1-2	CASSPGTGDRDGYTF
TRBV29-1	TRBJ2-1	CSAAAGSYNEQFF
TRBV28	TRBJ1-1	CASSDGQVGLGTEAFF
TRBV28	TRBJ2-7	CASSFIRDGVYEQYF
TRBV12-3/TRBV12-4	TRBJ2-1	CASTKGQPYNEQFF
TRBV29-1	TRBJ2-3	CSVRNDREDTQYF
TRBV20-1	TRBJ2-7	CSARNRDTFYEQYF
TRBV29-1	TRBJ2-7	CSAEAGNSYEQYF
TRBV28	TRBJ2-4	CASSLPPLAKNIQYF
TRBV5-5	TRBJ1-2	CASVLDRGYTF
TRBV15	TRBJ2-2	CATSVGTATGELFF
TRBV28	TRBJ2-1	CASSALNEQFF
TRBV6-4	TRBJ2-3	CASSPSGGSTDTQYF
TRBV7-2	TRBJ2-7	CASSRGELYEQYF
TRBV15	TRBJ2-7	CATSRSGLAGTSSYEQYF
TRBV6-5	TRBJ1-2	CASSYSETGVIGYTF
TRBV12-5	TRBJ2-2	CASGRATGELFF
TRBV6-6	TRBJ1-3	CASSHGLDASGNTIYF
TRBV14	TRBJ2-7	CASSKTGHDRTYEQYF
TRBV20-1	TRBJ2-5	CSARVSEPDVPETQYF
TRBV12-3/TRBV12-4	TRBJ2-1	CASSQTSGGRNEQFF
TRBV29-1	TRBJ2-7	CSIRDGAYEQYF
TRBV5-1	TRBJ2-7	CASSPDSPGLAGDEQYF
TRBV7-9	TRBJ2-7	CASRHQGGEQYF
TRBV7-9	TRBJ2-1	CASSSLRHRDLDNEQFF
TRBV25-1	TRBJ2-7	CASSIRGNEQYF
TRBV6-5	TRBJ2-7	CASSFLGTGLYEQYF
TRBV27	TRBJ2-2	CASSFGGSTGELFF
TRBV12-3/TRBV12-4	TRBJ2-1	CASNSAYNEQFF
TRBV4-1	TRBJ1-1	CASSQVGGEDTEAFF
TRBV12-3/TRBV12-4	TRBJ2-2	CASSFTGELFF
TRBV12-3/TRBV12-4	TRBJ2-5	CASSFNRDVETQYF
TRBV27	TRBJ2-3	CASSLIASSTDTQYF
TRBV7-9	TRBJ2-5	CASSLPARETQYF
TRBV15	TRBJ2-2	CATLWRLAFSWTGELFF
TRBV7-8	TRBJ2-7	CASSLAGMIYEQYF
TRBV6-1	TRBJ2-1	CASSEIAGGLNEQFF
TRBV14	TRBJ1-2	CASSHAGDYGYTF
TRBV12-3/TRBV12-4	TRBJ2-5	CASSTPGTSGIYPLEGTQYF
TRBV20-1	TRBJ1-1	CSASPGGPRNEAFF
TRBV5-6	TRBJ2-7	CASSLSAGTYEQYF
TRBV6-2/TRBV6-3	TRBJ2-2	CASSLTASGTGELFF
TRBV7-9	TRBJ1-1	CASSSAHREDNTEAFF
TRBV6-1	TRBJ2-7	CASSEDDGPYEQYF
TRBV7-8	TRBJ1-4	CATRRGTNEKLFF
TRBV19	TRBJ2-7	CAGSIGYEQYF
TRBV29-1	TRBJ2-1	CSDAGTGESEQFF
TRBV14	TRBJ1-2	CASSQDEPTVDTF
TRBV10-3	TRBJ2-7	CAISAYRGYEQYF
TRBV7-9	TRBJ1-1	CASSLVGRETVNTEAFF
TRBV4-3	TRBJ2-1	CASSRGQNEQFF
TRBV7-9	TRBJ2-7	CASGSSPHPYEQYF
TRBV19	TRBJ2-1	CASSISGGAHEQFF
TRBV14	TRBJ1-2	CASSQVGQYGYTF
TRBV10-3	TRBJ1-5	CAISPRGGLEPQHF
TRBV7-6	TRBJ1-4	CASSLALTDSNEKLFF
TRBV5-1	TRBJ2-7	CASSLDPSGGSYEQYF
TRBV7-7	TRBJ2-3	CASSQGVEDRTDTQYF
TRBV7-7	TRBJ2-3	CASSRRAADTQYF
TRBV4-1	TRBJ2-2	CASSQGSGELFF